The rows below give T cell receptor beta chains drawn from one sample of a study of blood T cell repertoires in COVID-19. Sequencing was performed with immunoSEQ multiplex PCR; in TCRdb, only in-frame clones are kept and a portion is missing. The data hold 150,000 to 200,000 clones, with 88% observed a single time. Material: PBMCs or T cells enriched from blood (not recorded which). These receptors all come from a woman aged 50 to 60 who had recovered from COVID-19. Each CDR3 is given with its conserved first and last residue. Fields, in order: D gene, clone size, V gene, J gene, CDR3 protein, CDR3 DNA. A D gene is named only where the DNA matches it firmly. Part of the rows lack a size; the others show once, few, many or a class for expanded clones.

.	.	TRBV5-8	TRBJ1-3	CASSLLTAGSGNTIYF	TGTGCCAGCAGCTTGCTAACAGCCGGCTCTGGAAACACCATATATTTT
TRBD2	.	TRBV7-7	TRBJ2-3	CASSLGLAGGSDTQYF	TGTGCCAGCAGCTTGGGACTAGCGGGGGGTTCAGATACGCAGTATTTT
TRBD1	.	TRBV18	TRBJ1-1	CASSSYPTGMNTEAFF	TGTGCCAGCTCCTCCTACCCGACAGGGATGAACACTGAAGCTTTCTTT
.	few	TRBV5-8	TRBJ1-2	CASSLQGLYGYTF	TGTGCCAGCAGCTTACAGGGTCTCTATGGCTACACCTTC
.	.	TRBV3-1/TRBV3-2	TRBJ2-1	CASSQRPRGGSYNEQFF	TGTGCCAGCAGCCAACGTCCCAGGGGCGGATCCTACAATGAGCAGTTCTTC
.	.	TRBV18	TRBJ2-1	CASSPRQGGDNEQFF	TGTGCCAGCTCACCTCGGCAGGGCGGGGACAATGAGCAGTTCTTC
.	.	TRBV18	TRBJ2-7	CASSPGSSLGEQYF	TGTGCCAGCTCCCCTGGGAGCAGCCTAGGCGAGCAGTACTTC
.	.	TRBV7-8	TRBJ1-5	CASSSRVHQPQHF	TGTGCCAGCAGCTCCAGGGTTCATCAGCCCCAGCATTTT
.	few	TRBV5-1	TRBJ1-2	CASSPATNYGYTF	TGCGCCAGCAGCCCCGCTACTAACTATGGCTACACCTTC
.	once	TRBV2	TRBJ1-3	CASSAQSSGNTIYF	TGTGCCAGCAGTGCACAAAGCTCTGGAAACACCATATATTTT
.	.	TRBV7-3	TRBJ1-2	CASSYTGRANYGYTF	TGTGCCAGCAGCTATACAGGGCGAGCTAACTATGGCTACACCTTC
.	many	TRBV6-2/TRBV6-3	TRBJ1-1	CASSPLPRQPEAFF	TGTGCCAGCAGTCCCCTCCCCCGACAGCCTGAAGCTTTCTTT
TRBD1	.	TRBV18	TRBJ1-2	CASSPGTGAGYGYTF	TGTGCCAGCTCACCGGGTACAGGGGCGGGCTATGGCTACACCTTC
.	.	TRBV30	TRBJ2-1	CACPRGPNEQFF	TGTGCCTGCCCCCGAGGTCCCAATGAGCAGTTCTTC
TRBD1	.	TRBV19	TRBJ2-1	CASKPPGQPYNEQFF	TGTGCCAGTAAACCCCCGGGACAGCCCTACAATGAGCAGTTCTTC
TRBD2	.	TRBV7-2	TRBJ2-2	CASSSGGTGGTGELFF	TGTGCCAGCAGCTCCGGGGGTACGGGAGGGACCGGGGAGCTGTTTTTT
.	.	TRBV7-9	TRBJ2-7	CASSSRASYEQYF	TGTGCCAGCAGCTCGCGGGCCTCCTACGAGCAGTACTTC
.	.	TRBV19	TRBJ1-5	CASSDRTNQPQHF	TGTGCCAGTAGTGACAGGACCAATCAGCCCCAGCATTTT
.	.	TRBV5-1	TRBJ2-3	CASGKGDYPSDTQYF	TGCGCCAGCGGCAAGGGGGACTACCCCTCAGATACGCAGTATTTT
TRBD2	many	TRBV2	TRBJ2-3	CASSGGGLASTDTQYF	TGTGCCAGCAGTGGGGGGGGACTAGCTAGCACAGATACGCAGTATTTT
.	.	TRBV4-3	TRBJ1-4	CASSQDRELNEKLFF	TGCGCCAGCAGCCAAGATAGAGAACTAAATGAAAAACTGTTTTTT
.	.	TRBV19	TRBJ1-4	CASSPRGGNEKLFF	TGTGCCAGTTCCCCTCGGGGAGGGAATGAAAAACTGTTTTTT
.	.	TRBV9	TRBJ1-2	CASSVGAGGTYGYTF	TGTGCCAGCAGCGTAGGGGCAGGAGGTACTTATGGCTACACCTTC
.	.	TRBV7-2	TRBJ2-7	CASSLDGGPYEQYF	TGTGCCAGCAGCTTAGACGGCGGCCCCTACGAGCAGTACTTC
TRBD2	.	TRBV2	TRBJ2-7	CASSERERGAPYEQYF	TGTGCCAGCAGTGAAAGGGAGCGGGGGGCACCCTACGAGCAGTACTTC
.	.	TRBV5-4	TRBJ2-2	CASSFSIKNTGELFF	TGTGCCAGCAGCTTCTCTATCAAGAACACCGGGGAGCTGTTTTTT
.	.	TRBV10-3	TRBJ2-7	CAISEMGGQQDYEQYF	TGTGCCATCAGTGAGATGGGGGGACAGCAAGACTACGAGCAGTACTTC
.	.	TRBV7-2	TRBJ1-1	CASSLARSAEAFF	TGTGCCAGCAGCTTAGCGCGTAGCGCTGAAGCTTTCTTT
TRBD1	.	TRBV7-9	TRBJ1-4	CATRQGVSTNEKLFF	TGTGCCACCCGACAGGGGGTTTCAACTAATGAAAAACTGTTTTTT
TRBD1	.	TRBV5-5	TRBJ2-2	CASSLMGQLTGELFF	TGTGCCAGCAGCTTGATGGGACAGCTCACCGGGGAGCTGTTTTTT
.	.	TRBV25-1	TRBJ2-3	CASSKVGGSDTQYF	TGTGCCAGCAGTAAGGTAGGGGGATCAGATACGCAGTATTTT
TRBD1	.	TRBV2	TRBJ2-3	CASSRDRGADTQYF	TGTGCCAGCAGTAGGGACAGGGGAGCAGATACGCAGTATTTT
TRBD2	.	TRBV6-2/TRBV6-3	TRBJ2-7	CASSYDPSGGFYEQYF	TGTGCCAGCAGTTACGACCCTAGCGGAGGCTTCTACGAGCAGTACTTC
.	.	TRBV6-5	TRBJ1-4	CASSLPPREKLFF	TGTGCCAGCAGCCTTCCCCCGCGCGAAAAACTGTTTTTT
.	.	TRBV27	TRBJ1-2	CASSPAAWLANYGYTF	TGTGCCAGCAGTCCCGCCGCCTGGTTAGCTAACTATGGCTACACCTTC
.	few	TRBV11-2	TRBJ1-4	CASSLAGGLNEKLFF	TGTGCCAGCAGCTTAGCGGGGGGGCTTAATGAAAAACTGTTTTTT
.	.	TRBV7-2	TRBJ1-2	CASSLNQGTYYGYTF	TGTGCCAGCAGCTTAAACCAGGGGACCTACTATGGCTACACCTTC
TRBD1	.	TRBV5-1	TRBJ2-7	CASSLTAGTGSYEQYF	TGCGCCAGCAGCTTGACTGCCGGGACAGGCTCCTACGAGCAGTACTTC
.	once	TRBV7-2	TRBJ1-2	CASSLDPGNYGYTF	TGTGCCAGCAGCTTAGATCCAGGGAACTATGGCTACACCTTC
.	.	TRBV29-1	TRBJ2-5	CSVEVSRGYETQYF	TGCAGCGTTGAAGTATCCAGGGGATACGAGACCCAGTACTTC
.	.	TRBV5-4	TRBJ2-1	CASSLSGAGEQFF	TGTGCCAGCAGCTTGTCTGGGGCAGGAGAGCAGTTCTTC
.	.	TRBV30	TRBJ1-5	CAWREYSNQPQHF	TGTGCCTGGAGGGAGTATAGCAATCAGCCCCAGCATTTT
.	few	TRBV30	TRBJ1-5	CAWSEQGQQPQHF	TGTGCCTGGAGTGAGCAGGGGCAACAGCCCCAGCATTTT
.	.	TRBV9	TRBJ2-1	CASSAPGYYRQFF	TGTGCCAGCAGCGCCCCGGGGTACTACCGACAGTTCTTC
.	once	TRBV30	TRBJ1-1	CASRGNTEAFF	TGTGCCTCCAGGGGGAACACTGAAGCTTTCTTT
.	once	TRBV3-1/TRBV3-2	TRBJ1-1	CASSQAGGNTEAFF	TGTGCCAGCAGCCAAGCTGGAGGGAACACTGAAGCTTTCTTT
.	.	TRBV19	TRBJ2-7	CANPPPNEQYF	TGTGCCAATCCCCCCCCCAACGAGCAGTACTTC
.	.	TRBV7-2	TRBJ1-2	CASSITDSLYGYTF	TGTGCCAGCAGTATAACGGACAGCCTCTATGGCTACACCTTC
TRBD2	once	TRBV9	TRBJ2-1	CASSVLSGGTYNEQFF	TGTGCCAGCAGCGTCTTAAGCGGGGGGACCTACAATGAGCAGTTCTTC
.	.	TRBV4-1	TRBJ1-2	CASSQDSSRSGYTF	TGCGCCAGCAGCCAAGACAGTTCCCGGAGTGGCTACACCTTC
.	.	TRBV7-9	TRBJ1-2	CASSASGRQLNYGYTF	TGTGCCAGCAGCGCCAGCGGGCGACAGCTAAACTATGGCTACACCTTC
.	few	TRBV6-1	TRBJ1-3	CASSELQSGNTIYF	TGTGCCAGCAGTGAACTCCAGTCGGGAAACACCATATATTTT
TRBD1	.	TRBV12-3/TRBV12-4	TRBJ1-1	CASSPRTGLQAFF	TGTGCCAGCAGTCCACGGACAGGGCTTCAGGCTTTCTTT
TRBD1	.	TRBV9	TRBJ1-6	CASSEDGTAYNSPLHF	TGTGCCAGCAGCGAGGACGGGACAGCCTATAATTCACCCCTCCACTTT
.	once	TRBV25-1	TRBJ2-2	CASSGTGGHGELFF	TGTGCCAGCAGTGGGACGGGGGGACACGGGGAGCTGTTTTTT
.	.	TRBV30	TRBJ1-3	CAWSAGYSGNTIYF	TGTGCCTGGAGCGCGGGCTACTCTGGAAACACCATATATTTT
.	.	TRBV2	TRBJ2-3	CASRPRDGGLADTQYF	TGTGCCAGCCGCCCAAGGGACGGGGGGCTCGCAGATACGCAGTATTTT